This T cell receptor beta chain emerged from a study of blood T cell repertoires in COVID-19. Study-level information: Acute-phase and convalescent COVID-19 samples originated in the United States, Italy and Spain.

Sequenced by immunoSEQ multiplex PCR; TCRdb stores in-frame clones only, minus some. This table has around 120,000 clones, 75% to 90% appearing once. The sequenced sample was peripheral blood. This TCR was recovered from a woman in her 70s with acute or convalescent COVID-19.

CDR3 sequence reads: CASSLRNPGEYEQYF. CDR3 nucleotide sequence: TGTGCCAGCAGTCTCCGGAATCCAGGGGAGTACGAGCAGTACTTC. V gene TRBV27 combines with J gene TRBJ2-7, with D possibly matching TRBD1 (6 bases). CDR1 is MNHEY and CDR2 is SMNVEV in the germline V gene (reference sequence). The ends were cut back, 5 bases at V and 4 bases at J, with 18 bases in the middle. The CDR3 length is 15 residues.